This entry concerns a single T cell receptor beta chain. CDR1 is MNHEY and CDR2 is SVGAGI in the germline V gene. The junction had 5 bases not matched to a gene; V was cut back by 6 bases and J by 2 bases. The CDR3 is made up of 14 amino acids. Assay used: immunoSEQ multiplex PCR; TCRdb lists only in-frame clones, some missing. Here the sample spans about 75,000 clones, over 80% being singletons. The data were taken from a study of blood T cell repertoires in COVID-19. The wider study: The United States, Italy and Spain supplied acute and convalescent COVID-19 samples. PBMCs, B-cell-depleted T cells, or T cells were the source of the cDNA or gDNA that made up the material.

The sequence was obtained from a woman between 45 and 60 years old with acute or convalescent COVID-19. Sequencing was performed on peripheral blood. The chain joins TRBV6-5 to TRBJ2-7; 9 nucleotides align to TRBD1. CDR3 nucleotide sequence: TGTGCCAGCAGAGCCGGACAGGGGCCCTACGAGCAGTACTTC. It translates to CASRAGQGPYEQYF.